Sequencing of this T cell receptor beta chain was carried out in a study of blood T cell repertoires in COVID-19. In assigning cohorts, the study relied on participant-reported clinical history. Clones were sequenced by immunoSEQ multiplex PCR, and TCRdb holds only the in-frame ones, with some missing. The table includes hundreds of thousands of clones, roughly nine tenths detected once. Sequencing was performed on PBMCs or T cells enriched from blood (not recorded which). This sequence was found in a man aged 25-45 years who had recovered from COVID-19.

The DNA for the CDR3 is TGTGCCAGAGCAAAAAGGGGTGCTTCACCCCTCCACTTT. Residues: CARAKRGASPLHF. The J gene is TRBJ1-6, the V gene TRBV27; a possible D gene is TRBD1 (5 bases). With 9 bases removed from V and 9 bases from J, the gap between germline ends came to 15 bases. Germline V gene sequence: CDR1 MNHEY, CDR2 SMNVEV (reference sequence). This CDR3 has 13 amino acids.